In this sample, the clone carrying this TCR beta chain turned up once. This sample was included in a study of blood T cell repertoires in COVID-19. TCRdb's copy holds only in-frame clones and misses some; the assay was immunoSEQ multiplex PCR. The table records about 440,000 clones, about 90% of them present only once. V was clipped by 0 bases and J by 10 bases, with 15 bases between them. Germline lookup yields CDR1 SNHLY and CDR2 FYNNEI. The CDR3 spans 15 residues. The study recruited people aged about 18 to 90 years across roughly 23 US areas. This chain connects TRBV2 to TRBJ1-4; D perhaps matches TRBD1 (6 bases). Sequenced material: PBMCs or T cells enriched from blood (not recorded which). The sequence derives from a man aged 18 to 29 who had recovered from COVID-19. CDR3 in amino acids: CASSEAGAGERKLFF. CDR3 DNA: TGTGCCAGCAGTGAAGCGGGGGCAGGCGAGAGAAAACTGTTTTTT.